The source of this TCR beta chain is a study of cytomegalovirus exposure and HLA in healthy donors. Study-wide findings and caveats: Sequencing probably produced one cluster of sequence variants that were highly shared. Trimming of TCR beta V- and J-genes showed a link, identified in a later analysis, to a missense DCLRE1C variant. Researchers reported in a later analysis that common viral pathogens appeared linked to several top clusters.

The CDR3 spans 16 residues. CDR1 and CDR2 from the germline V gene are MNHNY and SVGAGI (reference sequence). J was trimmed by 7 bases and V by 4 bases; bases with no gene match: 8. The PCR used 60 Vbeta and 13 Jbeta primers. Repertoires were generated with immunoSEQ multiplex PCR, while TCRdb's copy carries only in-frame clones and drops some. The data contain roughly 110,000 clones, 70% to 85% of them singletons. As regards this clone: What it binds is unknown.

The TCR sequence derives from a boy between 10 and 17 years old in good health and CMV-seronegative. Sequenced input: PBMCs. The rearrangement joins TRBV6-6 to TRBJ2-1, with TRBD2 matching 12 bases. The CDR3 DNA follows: TGTGCCAGCAGTTTGTGGACTAGCGGGGTCCGGAATGAGCAGTTCTTC. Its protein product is CASSLWTSGVRNEQFF.